A selection of T cell receptor beta chains follows, all from one sample in a study of beta chain features in type 1 diabetes. Only in-frame clones appear in the TCRdb table, and some are missing; sequencing was by immunoSEQ multiplex PCR. The repertoire has around 280,000 clones, under 8.5% of them found once; the top ten carry more than 0.9%. The sequenced sample consisted of central memory CD4+ T cells from blood. The receptor source for this set is a woman in her late teens or twenties in good health. The CDR3 runs from the conserved cysteine through the conserved F or W. A D gene is named only where the DNA matches it firmly. Not all rows give a size; the values are once, few, many and, for expanded clones, a class.

j_call: TRBJ2-2; d_call: -; v_call: TRBV21-1; clone_size: -; cdr3_nt: TGTGCCAGCAGCCGACAGGGGAACACCGGGGAGCTGTTTTTT; cdr3_aa: CASSRQGNTGELFF
j_call: TRBJ2-2; d_call: TRBD1; v_call: TRBV5-1; clone_size: few; cdr3_nt: TGCGCCAGCAGCCCGGGACAGGGGACTACCGGGGAGCTGTTTTTT; cdr3_aa: CASSPGQGTTGELFF
j_call: TRBJ2-5; d_call: TRBD2; v_call: TRBV5-1; clone_size: -; cdr3_nt: TGCGCCAGCAGCTTGGAGGGGACTAGCCGCCTCCGGACCCAGTACTTC; cdr3_aa: CASSLEGTSRLRTQYF
j_call: TRBJ1-4; d_call: -; v_call: TRBV7-2; clone_size: few; cdr3_nt: TGTGCCAGCAGCCCAGACAGGAATGAAAAACTGTTTTTT; cdr3_aa: CASSPDRNEKLFF
j_call: TRBJ1-1; d_call: -; v_call: TRBV13; clone_size: -; cdr3_nt: TGTGCCAGCTTTGCCCGGAACACTGAAGCTTTCTTT; cdr3_aa: CASFARNTEAFF
j_call: TRBJ2-3; d_call: -; v_call: TRBV23-1; clone_size: -; cdr3_nt: TGCGCCAGCAGCCAAGAGAAGGATACGCAGTATTTT; cdr3_aa: CASSQEKDTQYF
j_call: TRBJ2-5; d_call: TRBD2; v_call: TRBV6-5; clone_size: few; cdr3_nt: TGTGCCAGCGGGGGACTAGCGGGGGTAAAGACCCAGTACTTC; cdr3_aa: CASGGLAGVKTQYF
j_call: TRBJ1-3; d_call: -; v_call: TRBV9; clone_size: few; cdr3_nt: TGTGCCAGCAGCGTCTCACTCGATGGTGGAAACACCATATATTTT; cdr3_aa: CASSVSLDGGNTIYF
j_call: TRBJ1-1; d_call: -; v_call: TRBV28; clone_size: few; cdr3_nt: TGTGCCAGCCGCCTCGGGGGACGTATAACTGAAGCTTTCTTT; cdr3_aa: CASRLGGRITEAFF
j_call: TRBJ2-3; d_call: TRBD1; v_call: TRBV6-6; clone_size: -; cdr3_nt: TGTGCCAGCAGAGACAGGGTGGGGACAGATACGCAGTATTTT; cdr3_aa: CASRDRVGTDTQYF
j_call: TRBJ2-1; d_call: TRBD1; v_call: TRBV6-1; clone_size: few; cdr3_nt: TGTGCCATCAGTGAGCCGGGACAGGGGATATCCAATGAGCAGTTCTTC; cdr3_aa: CAISEPGQGISNEQFF
j_call: TRBJ1-2; d_call: -; v_call: TRBV7-2; clone_size: few; cdr3_nt: TGTGCCAGCAGCTTAGATAGGGGCGGCTACACCTTC; cdr3_aa: CASSLDRGGYTF
j_call: TRBJ2-1; d_call: TRBD1; v_call: TRBV6-6; clone_size: -; cdr3_nt: TGTGCCAGCAGTTACGGGACAGGGGTTAATGAGCAGTTCTTC; cdr3_aa: CASSYGTGVNEQFF
j_call: TRBJ1-1; d_call: -; v_call: TRBV5-5; clone_size: few; cdr3_nt: TGTGCCAGCAGACTTAAGTTGTCGGGCACTGAAGCTTTCTTT; cdr3_aa: CASRLKLSGTEAFF
j_call: TRBJ2-7; d_call: TRBD2; v_call: TRBV5-4; clone_size: few; cdr3_nt: TGTGCCAGCAGCTATGCGGGGACTAGAGAGCGCGAGCAGTACTTC; cdr3_aa: CASSYAGTREREQYF
j_call: TRBJ2-2; d_call: -; v_call: TRBV27; clone_size: -; cdr3_nt: TGTGCCAGCAGTTTTGGGGGTCTCGACACCGGGGAGCTGTTTTTT; cdr3_aa: CASSFGGLDTGELFF
j_call: TRBJ1-2; d_call: TRBD1; v_call: TRBV7-2; clone_size: few; cdr3_nt: TGTGCCAGCAGCTTAGAGACAGGGAACTATGGCTACACCTTC; cdr3_aa: CASSLETGNYGYTF
j_call: TRBJ2-3; d_call: TRBD1; v_call: TRBV4-3; clone_size: -; cdr3_nt: TGCGCCAGCAGCCGCAGGACAGGGTCGGGCACAGATACGCAGTATTTT; cdr3_aa: CASSRRTGSGTDTQYF
j_call: TRBJ1-1; d_call: -; v_call: TRBV28; clone_size: many; cdr3_nt: TGTGCCAGCAGTCCGGGTCCGAACACTGAAGCTTTCTTT; cdr3_aa: CASSPGPNTEAFF
j_call: TRBJ1-6; d_call: -; v_call: TRBV14; clone_size: many; cdr3_nt: TGTGCCAGCAGCCAAGGTCCAGCTTATTCACCCCTCCACTTT; cdr3_aa: CASSQGPAYSPLHF
j_call: TRBJ1-3; d_call: -; v_call: TRBV5-4; clone_size: -; cdr3_nt: TGTGCCAGCAGCTCTTCGTGGGGCTCTGGAAACACCATATATTTT; cdr3_aa: CASSSSWGSGNTIYF
j_call: TRBJ1-4; d_call: TRBD1; v_call: TRBV7-9; clone_size: -; cdr3_nt: TGTGCCAGCAGTCGAGACAGGGCTGAAAAACTGTTTTTT; cdr3_aa: CASSRDRAEKLFF
j_call: TRBJ2-3; d_call: -; v_call: TRBV9; clone_size: few; cdr3_nt: TGTGCCAGCAGCTCGGGACTGGAGGATACGCAGTATTTT; cdr3_aa: CASSSGLEDTQYF
j_call: TRBJ2-3; d_call: -; v_call: TRBV18; clone_size: few; cdr3_nt: TGTGCCAGCTCACCAGGGCAGGGAACAGATACGCAGTATTTT; cdr3_aa: CASSPGQGTDTQYF
j_call: TRBJ1-2; d_call: -; v_call: TRBV28; clone_size: -; cdr3_nt: TGTGCCAGCATCGCTTATGAGGGACGTTATGGCTACACCTTC; cdr3_aa: CASIAYEGRYGYTF
j_call: TRBJ2-3; d_call: TRBD2; v_call: TRBV5-8; clone_size: -; cdr3_nt: TGTGCCAGCAGCACCGCAGCGGGAGGCCTGAGCACAGATACGCAGTATTTT; cdr3_aa: CASSTAAGGLSTDTQYF
j_call: TRBJ1-2; d_call: TRBD1; v_call: TRBV27; clone_size: few; cdr3_nt: TGTGCCAGCAGTTTAATACAGGGGCAAAGTGGCTACACCTTC; cdr3_aa: CASSLIQGQSGYTF
j_call: TRBJ2-7; d_call: -; v_call: TRBV27; clone_size: many; cdr3_nt: TGTGCCAGCAAACCCGCGAGGGGAAGGGGTCACGAGCAGTACTTC; cdr3_aa: CASKPARGRGHEQYF
j_call: TRBJ1-2; d_call: -; v_call: TRBV6-1; clone_size: -; cdr3_nt: TGTGCCAGCAGCGAACAGGATGGGTATGGCTACACCTTC; cdr3_aa: CASSEQDGYGYTF
j_call: TRBJ2-7; d_call: TRBD1; v_call: TRBV7-9; clone_size: few; cdr3_nt: TGTGCCAGCAGTTCGACAGGGGGCTACGAGCAGTACTTC; cdr3_aa: CASSSTGGYEQYF
j_call: TRBJ1-2; d_call: TRBD1; v_call: TRBV6-1; clone_size: -; cdr3_nt: TGTGCCAGCAGTGGAGGGACAGGGATTTTATTTTGGTATGGCTACACCTTC; cdr3_aa: CASSGGTGILFWYGYTF
j_call: TRBJ1-4; d_call: -; v_call: TRBV30; clone_size: -; cdr3_nt: TGTGCCTGGGGGAAGCAGAGCAGGGAAAAACTGTTTTTT; cdr3_aa: CAWGKQSREKLFF
j_call: TRBJ2-1; d_call: TRBD2; v_call: TRBV27; clone_size: -; cdr3_nt: TGTGCCAGCAGCCAAAGACTAGCGAGCAATGAGCAGTTCTTC; cdr3_aa: CASSQRLASNEQFF
j_call: TRBJ2-1; d_call: TRBD2; v_call: TRBV27; clone_size: many; cdr3_nt: TGTGCCAGCAGCCGACTCCTAAGCGGGGAAGAGTTCTTC; cdr3_aa: CASSRLLSGEEFF
j_call: TRBJ2-7; d_call: -; v_call: TRBV7-9; clone_size: -; cdr3_nt: TGTGCCAGCAGCCCATGGGGGGCTAGCGGATCCTACGAGCAGTACTTC; cdr3_aa: CASSPWGASGSYEQYF
j_call: TRBJ1-4; d_call: TRBD1; v_call: TRBV6-6; clone_size: -; cdr3_nt: TGTGCCAGCAGGATACAGGGGGGCAATGAAAAACTGTTTTTT; cdr3_aa: CASRIQGGNEKLFF
j_call: TRBJ2-3; d_call: -; v_call: TRBV18; clone_size: few; cdr3_nt: TGTGCCAGCTCACAGACTAGGGGCGCAGATACGCAGTATTTT; cdr3_aa: CASSQTRGADTQYF
j_call: TRBJ2-3; d_call: -; v_call: TRBV11-3; clone_size: few; cdr3_nt: TGTGCCAGCAGCTTAGATCGAAATACGCAGTATTTT; cdr3_aa: CASSLDRNTQYF
j_call: TRBJ2-1; d_call: TRBD2; v_call: TRBV11-2; clone_size: -; cdr3_nt: TGTGCCAGCAGCTTTATAGCGGGTTACAATGAGCAGTTCTTC; cdr3_aa: CASSFIAGYNEQFF
j_call: TRBJ2-1; d_call: TRBD2; v_call: TRBV27; clone_size: few; cdr3_nt: TGTGCCAGCAGCAAGGCGTGGGGGAGGGCCTACAATGAGCAGTTCTTC; cdr3_aa: CASSKAWGRAYNEQFF
j_call: TRBJ2-5; d_call: TRBD2; v_call: TRBV30; clone_size: many; cdr3_nt: TGTGCCTGGAGTGTACTGGGGACTAGCGGGGAGACCCAGTACTTC; cdr3_aa: CAWSVLGTSGETQYF
j_call: TRBJ1-1; d_call: -; v_call: TRBV9; clone_size: -; cdr3_nt: TGTGCCAGCAGCGTAGCCGGGAGTATGAACACTGAAGCTTTCTTT; cdr3_aa: CASSVAGSMNTEAFF
j_call: TRBJ2-2; d_call: -; v_call: TRBV6-5; clone_size: -; cdr3_nt: TGTGCCAGCAGCCTCAAACCCTTCACCGGGGAGCTGTTTTTT; cdr3_aa: CASSLKPFTGELFF
j_call: TRBJ1-6; d_call: TRBD1; v_call: TRBV2; clone_size: -; cdr3_nt: TGTGCCAGCGGAGGGACAGAAAATTCACCCCTCCACTTT; cdr3_aa: CASGGTENSPLHF
j_call: TRBJ1-3; d_call: -; v_call: TRBV4-1; clone_size: few; cdr3_nt: TGCGCCAGCAGCCATGTCAACATACCATCCTCCTCTGGAAACACCATATATTTT; cdr3_aa: CASSHVNIPSSSGNTIYF
j_call: TRBJ2-1; d_call: -; v_call: TRBV7-9; clone_size: many; cdr3_nt: TGTGCCAGCAGTCTTCATATGGGGCTCAACAATGAGCAGTTCTTC; cdr3_aa: CASSLHMGLNNEQFF
j_call: TRBJ1-2; d_call: -; v_call: TRBV18; clone_size: few; cdr3_nt: TGTGCCAGCTCACGTGCAACCTATGGCTACACCTTC; cdr3_aa: CASSRATYGYTF
j_call: TRBJ2-5; d_call: -; v_call: TRBV7-6; clone_size: few; cdr3_nt: TGTGCCAGCAGCCGTAGAGGGGGAGGGGAGACCCAGTACTTC; cdr3_aa: CASSRRGGGETQYF
j_call: TRBJ2-1; d_call: -; v_call: TRBV19; clone_size: many; cdr3_nt: TGTGCCAGTAGTACACTGAGGTATGAGCAGTTCTTC; cdr3_aa: CASSTLRYEQFF
j_call: TRBJ2-1; d_call: TRBD1; v_call: TRBV7-8; clone_size: few; cdr3_nt: TGTGCCAGCAGCTTAGTTCCTAGGACAGGCTACAATGAGCAGTTCTTC; cdr3_aa: CASSLVPRTGYNEQFF
j_call: TRBJ2-7; d_call: TRBD1; v_call: TRBV27; clone_size: few; cdr3_nt: TGTGCCAGCAGTTTAAGTGGGGACAGTCTCGACGAGCAGTACTTC; cdr3_aa: CASSLSGDSLDEQYF
j_call: TRBJ2-7; d_call: -; v_call: TRBV9; clone_size: -; cdr3_nt: TGTGCCAGCAGCGGAGGAGGGACGCAGGCCTACGAGCAGTACTTC; cdr3_aa: CASSGGGTQAYEQYF
j_call: TRBJ2-1; d_call: -; v_call: TRBV11-1; clone_size: -; cdr3_nt: TGTGCCAGCAGCTTTCGAGGGCGCAATGAGCAGTTCTTC; cdr3_aa: CASSFRGRNEQFF